The text below deals with one TCR beta chain. Profiled with immunoSEQ multiplex PCR; TCRdb holds only in-frame clones, not every one. The sample comprises more than 20,000 clones, approximately 27% of which are singletons, and about 16% rests with the top ten. This CDR3 is 18 amino acids long. The J segment lost 4 bases and the V segment lost 4 bases, leaving 12 bases of the junction unmatched. Germline V gene lookup returns CDR1 SEHNR and CDR2 FQNEAQ (reference sequence). This sample was included in a study of neoadjuvant anti-PD-1 for oral cavity cancer. Noted time point: after neoadjuvant nivolumab, at surgical resection.

The J gene is TRBJ2-7, the V gene TRBV7-9; 14 bases match TRBD2. The clonotype was recovered from a person between 40 and 79 years old with oral cavity squamous cell carcinoma. Sequenced material: tumor tissue, taken after nivolumab (anti-PD-1) treatment. CDR3 nucleotides: TGTGCCAGCAGCTCACACCTGGGACTAGCGGGAGATCAGTACGAGCAGTACTTC. It specifies CASSSHLGLAGDQYEQYF. Complete variable domain (other parts from reference TRBV7-9 and TRBJ2-7): DTGVSQNPRHKITKRGQNVTFRCDPISEHNRLYWYRQTLGQGPEFLTYFQNEAQLEKSRLLSDRFSAERPKGSFSTLEIQRTEQGDSAMYLCASSSHLGLAGDQYEQYFGPGTRLTVT.